The sequence of this T cell receptor (beta chain) was determined in a study of CD8 T cells in ankylosing spondylitis. Study results and limitations: As for the disease-linked clones, they showed a CD8+ phenotype and occurred at relatively low frequencies in peripheral blood. For ankylosing spondylitis blood, a TCR beta motif of seven to nine highly homologous variants appeared characteristic.

Germline lookup yields CDR1 DFQATT and CDR2 SNEGSKA (reference sequence). The CDR3 runs to 13 residues. The V and J ends lost 4 bases and 6 bases respectively, with 13 bases between them. The authors made TCR beta libraries by quantitative 5'-RACE with molecular barcodes. Each CDR3 protein is one row after TCRdb ran MiXCR on the 5' RACE reads. The sample has some 200,000 distinct CDR3 sequences; about 18% are singletons. Concerning this clonotype itself: Its specificity is not known.

The clonotype was recovered from a male donor between 10 and 30 years old with ankylosing spondylitis or in good health (not recorded which). The specimen was blood, either unsorted or a sorted T cell fraction (not recorded which). V and J are TRBV20-1 and TRBJ2-1, with D possibly TRBD1 on 5 matching bases. In nucleotides, the CDR3 is TGCAGTGCTAAGAAGGGGTGGGTCAATGAGCAGTTCTTC. Translating gives CSAKKGWVNEQFF.